The source of this T cell receptor beta chain is a study of regulatory T cells in long-lasting Graves disease. V lost 3 bases and J lost 5; bases outside the gene matches: 7. The CDR3 covers 17 residues. From germline, CDR1 is KGHDR and CDR2 SFDVKD. The table lists this clonotype with many counts. For TCR beta, libraries came from iRepertoire HTBI primers and Arm-PCR of CDR3 regions. Each CDR3 protein gets one entry after TCRdb re-called the multiplex PCR reads with MiXCR. The sample has some 340,000 distinct CDR3 sequences, around 11% seen once. Noted time point: newly diagnosed GD, antithyroid drugs for less than 3 months. Generation of the TCR library employed RNA extracted from PBMCs. These sequences were also reported in another study, on T cells in Graves' hyperthyroidism and ophthalmopathy. As that report states: Together with thyroid ultrasound, orbital computed tomography, serum thyroxine and TRAb, clinical symptoms were used for diagnoses. HTBI primers were used for first-round RT-PCR of the TCR CDR3.

The chain carries TRBV24-1 and TRBJ2-3; the match to TRBD2 covers 13 bases. The clonotype was recovered from a woman in her late teens or twenties with Graves disease. Here the sequenced sample was peripheral blood mononuclear cells (PBMCs), taken at new diagnosis, from a patient treated with antithyroid drugs. CDR3 amino acids: CATSDDTSGGALDTQYF. CDR3 coding DNA: TGTGCCACCAGTGATGATACTAGCGGGGGGGCCTTAGATACGCAGTATTTT.